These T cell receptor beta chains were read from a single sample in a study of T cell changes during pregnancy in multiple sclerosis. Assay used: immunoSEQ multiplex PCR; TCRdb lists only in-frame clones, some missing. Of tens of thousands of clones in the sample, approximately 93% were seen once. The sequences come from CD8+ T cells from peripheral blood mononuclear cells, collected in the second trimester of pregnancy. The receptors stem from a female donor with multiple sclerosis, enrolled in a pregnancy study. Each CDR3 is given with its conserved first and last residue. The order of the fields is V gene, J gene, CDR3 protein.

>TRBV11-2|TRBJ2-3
CASSFSGSWTDTQYF
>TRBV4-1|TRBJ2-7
CASSHGGSSEQYF
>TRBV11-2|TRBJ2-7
CASSQRDSNYEQYF
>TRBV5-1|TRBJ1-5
CASSLDINQPQHF
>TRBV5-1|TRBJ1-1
CASSLGGYVTEAFF
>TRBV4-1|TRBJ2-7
CASSPGLSYEQYF
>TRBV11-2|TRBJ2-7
CASSLGRDRGPEQYF
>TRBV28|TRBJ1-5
CASIRFLSNQPQHF
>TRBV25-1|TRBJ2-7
CASSEYWDRVVYEQYF
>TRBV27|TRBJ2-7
CASSLLTGGGDEQYF
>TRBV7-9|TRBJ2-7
CASSLAVPGDEQYF
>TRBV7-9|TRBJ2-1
CASSLETDNEQFF
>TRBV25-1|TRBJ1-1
CASSGAGTEAFF
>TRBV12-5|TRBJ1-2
CASGLVGGANGYTF
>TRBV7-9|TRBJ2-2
CASSHREGDVGELFF
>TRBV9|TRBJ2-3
CASSVALSGSNTQYF
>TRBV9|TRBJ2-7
CASSGRTSGMGEQYF
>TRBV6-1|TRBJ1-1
CASSSQGAVTEAFF
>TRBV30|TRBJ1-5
CAWGDNQPQHF
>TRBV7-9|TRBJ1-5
CASSLFGGNQPQHF
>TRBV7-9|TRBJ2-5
CASSLSLQETQYF
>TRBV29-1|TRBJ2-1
CSVDPDNEQFF
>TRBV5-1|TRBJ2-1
CASSPRTSGRNEQFF
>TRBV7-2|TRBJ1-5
CASSTPGGLQPQHF
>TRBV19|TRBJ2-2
CASSIDLNREVWELFF
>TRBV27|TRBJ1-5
CASSLQGRYQPQHF
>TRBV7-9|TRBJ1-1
CASSQGKITEAFF
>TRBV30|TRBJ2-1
CAWSVRRDANEQFF
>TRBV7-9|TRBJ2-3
CASSPQGSSTDTQYF
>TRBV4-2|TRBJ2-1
CASSQLGQGGHEQFF
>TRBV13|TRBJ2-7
CASSPWTSGSNEQYF
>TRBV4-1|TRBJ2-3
CASSQVVGRATDTQYF
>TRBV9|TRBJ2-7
CASSPDSGSWHEQYF
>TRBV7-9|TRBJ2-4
CASSGGGGSEENIQYF
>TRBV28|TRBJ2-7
CASSATGAEQYF
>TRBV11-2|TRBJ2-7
CASSLGPGRDGYEQYF
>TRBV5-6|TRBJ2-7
CASSPRASLHEQYF
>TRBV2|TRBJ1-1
CASSDTGGSFGLRTEAFF
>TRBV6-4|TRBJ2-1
CASSPGLAGVNEQFF
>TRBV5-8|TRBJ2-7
CASSWGVAIHEQYF
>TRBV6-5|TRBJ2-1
CASKASGTNNEQFF
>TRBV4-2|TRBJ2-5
CASSLSTGLAGYQETQYF
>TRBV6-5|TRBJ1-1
CASRHRGISEAFF
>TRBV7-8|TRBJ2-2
CALRGSGELFF
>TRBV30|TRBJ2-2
CAWSAYSGTSGLNTGELFF
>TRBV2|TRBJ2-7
CASRPGQATYEQYF
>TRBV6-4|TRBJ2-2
CASSDTRRTGELFF
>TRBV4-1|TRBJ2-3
CASSQEGFGSGRADTQYF
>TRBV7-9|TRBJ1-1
CASSLDRPNTEAFF
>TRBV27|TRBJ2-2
CASSPLAGANTGELFF
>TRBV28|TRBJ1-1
CASSLRFAGGGAFF